This T cell receptor (beta chain) is drawn from a study of blood T cell repertoires in COVID-19. Across the study: From the United States, Italy and Spain came samples of acute and convalescent COVID-19. The cDNA or gDNA used as material had been derived from T cells, B-cell-depleted T cells, or PBMCs.

In germline, CDR1 is MNHEY, CDR2 SMNVEV (reference sequence). V was shortened by 1 base and J by 12 bases, with 15 bases between the two germline ends. The CDR3 covers 14 residues. As originally analysed: Using reference gene primer amplification, nucleated cell counts were estimated. The table came from immunoSEQ multiplex PCR; TCRdb's copy has only in-frame clones and leaves some out. V and J calls plus clone size are reproduced from that table; the DNA served to infer D and trimming. The table lists about 190,000 clones, 87% of them singletons. The TCR was taken from a man between 60 and 70 years old with active or convalescent COVID-19. The source material was peripheral blood. This chain connects TRBV27 to TRBJ2-2; D is perhaps TRBD1 (5 bases). The CDR3 spells CASSLYMTALQLFF. CDR3 in DNA: TGTGCCAGCAGTTTATATATGACAGCCCTTCAGCTGTTTTTT.